The TCR beta chain described here comes from a study of blood T cell repertoires in COVID-19. Background on the study: Spain, Italy and the United States supplied samples that represented acute and convalescent COVID-19.

In the source study's methods: The assay estimated nucleated cells by amplifying reference gene primers. The protocol was immunoSEQ multiplex PCR, while the TCRdb copy is restricted to in-frame clones and leaves out a portion. V and J calls and clone size follow that table, whereas D and trimming were derived from the DNA. The sample has approximately 240,000 clones, 84% seen once. Only a few counts were recorded for this clone. Material for sequencing was peripheral blood. The sequence was obtained from an older woman with acute or convalescent COVID-19.

The CDR3 nucleotides are TGTGCCAGCAGTGAGGGCAGCAATGATCAGCCCCAGCATTTT. It specifies CASSEGSNDQPQHF. The chain combines TRBV2 with TRBJ1-5; D unresolved. This CDR3 contains 14 residues. Germline lookup yields CDR1 SNHLY and CDR2 FYNNEI. Trimming took off 3 bases at V and 5 bases at J, with 11 bases between the two ends.